One sample yielded the 10 T cell receptor beta chains listed below, sequenced in a study of cytomegalovirus exposure and HLA in healthy donors. This PCR relied on a set of 60 Vbeta primers and 13 Jbeta primers. Only in-frame clones appear in the TCRdb table, and some are missing; sequencing was by immunoSEQ multiplex PCR. The sample has 130,000 to 150,000 clones, about 82% seen once. Source material: PBMCs. These TCRs come from a male donor in good health and CMV-seronegative.

V usage is TRBV27 and J usage is TRBJ2-1; TRBD1 aligns across 9 bases. The V gene's germline CDR1 is MNHEY and CDR2 SMNVEV (reference sequence). This CDR3 is 15 amino acids long. After removal of 5 bases from V and 12 bases from J, the junction contained 14 bases not matched to a gene. The CDR3 DNA is TGTGCCAGCAGTATGACAGGGGGGACCCGGCAACGGCAGTTCTTC. Translation: CASSMTGGTRQRQFF.

This clone was seen just once. V and J are TRBV6-1 and TRBJ2-7; TRBD2 matches 12 bases. CDR3 size: 17 residues. CDR1 is MNHNS and CDR2 is SASEGT in the germline V gene. Losses at the gene ends were 4 bases for V and 0 bases for J; bases not matched to a gene: 7. The CDR3 bases are TGTGCCAGCAGTGGGACTAGCGGGGAGCATAGCTCCTACGAGCAGTACTTC. Translating it yields CASSGTSGEHSSYEQYF.

This sequence joins TRBV6-6 and TRBJ2-1; D is perhaps TRBD2 (6 bases). Germline V gives CDR1 MNHNY, CDR2 SVGAGI (reference sequence). The CDR3 is 15 amino acids. V lost 6 bases and J 4 bases, leaving 16 bases between the germline ends. The CDR3 here is CASRESGPPYNEQFF. CDR3 DNA: TGTGCCAGCAGGGAAAGCGGGCCCCCTTACAATGAGCAGTTCTTC.

The chain recombines TRBV4-1 with TRBJ2-3; perhaps TRBD1 as D (6 bases). Trimming pared 4 bases from V and 2 bases from J, leaving 16 bases between. CDR3 length equals 16 residues. The V gene's germline CDR1 is MGHRA and CDR2 YSYEKL. The CDR3 DNA reads TGCGCCAGCAGCCCTCGTGAGGGGGTCGACACAGATACGCAGTATTTT. It encodes CASSPREGVDTDTQYF.

A word on this clone: The same CDR3 also results from other DNA sequences found in this sample. The chain is built from TRBV4-1 and TRBJ1-1; D uncertain. CDR1 is MGHRA, CDR2 YSYEKL, per germline. This CDR3 comprises 15 residues. V shed 1 base and J shed 0 bases, with 9 bases lying between them. CDR3 sequence reads: CASSQGTDMNTEAFF. CDR3 nucleotides: TGCGCCAGCAGCCAAGGAACAGACATGAACACTGAAGCTTTCTTT.

This chain links TRBV2 with TRBJ2-2; maybe TRBD2 (5 bases). This CDR3 region has 17 residues. V was shortened by 2 bases and J by 5 bases, with 18 bases between the two germline ends. In germline, CDR1 is SNHLY, CDR2 FYNNEI. The CDR3 nucleotides are TGTGCCAGCAGTGAAATTCCCCGGACTCGCTTGACCGGGGAGCTGTTTTTT. Protein sequence: CASSEIPRTRLTGELFF.

The chain carries TRBV6-5 and TRBJ2-7; D is possibly TRBD1 (6 bases). Trimming took 6 bases from V and 6 from J, leaving 15 bases between them. Germline V CDR1 and CDR2: MNHEY, SVGAGI. This CDR3 has 13 residues. DNA of the CDR3: TGTGCCAGCAGACCCGACAGGATGCGCGAGCAGTACTTC. Its protein product is CASRPDRMREQYF.

The V and J genes are TRBV11-3 and TRBJ2-5, with a possible D match to TRBD2 (7 bases). The V gene lost 4 bases and the J gene lost 1 base, with 13 bases spanning the gap. Germline V gene sequence: CDR1 SGHNT, CDR2 YENEEA. CDR3 length: 15 amino acids. CDR3 in amino acids: CASSSSGGAQETQYF. The DNA of the CDR3 is TGTGCCAGCAGCTCCTCTGGGGGGGCCCAAGAGACCCAGTACTTC.

The rearrangement joins TRBV2 to TRBJ2-7; no reliable D call. Trimming left V 8 bases short and J 2 bases short, with 13 bases between. CDR1 and CDR2 (germline): SNHLY, FYNNEI. The CDR3 runs to 13 residues. In nucleotides, the CDR3 is TGTGCCAGCCATTCGGTCCCCACCTACGAGCAGTACTTC. It translates to CASHSVPTYEQYF. Together with reference TRBV2 and TRBJ2-7, the CDR3 gives the full variable domain: EPEVTQTPSHQVTQMGQEVILRCVPISNHLYFYWYRQILGQKVEFLVSFYNNEISEKSEIFDDQFSVERPDGSNFTLKIRSTKLEDSAMYFCASHSVPTYEQYFGPGTRLTVT.

J is TRBJ1-5 and V is TRBV7-9, with D uncertain. Trimming left V 0 bases short and J 5 bases short, with 8 bases between. The germline V gene encodes CDR1 SEHNR and CDR2 FQNEAQ (reference sequence). This CDR3 spans 14 amino acids. CDR3 in amino acids: CASSLANGDQPQHF. The CDR3 DNA follows: TGTGCCAGCAGCTTAGCAAACGGTGATCAGCCCCAGCATTTT. Supplemented by reference TRBV7-9 and TRBJ1-5, the full variable domain reads DTGVSQNPRHKITKRGQNVTFRCDPISEHNRLYWYRQTLGQGPEFLTYFQNEAQLEKSRLLSDRFSAERPKGSFSTLEIQRTEQGDSAMYLCASSLANGDQPQHFGDGTRLSIL.